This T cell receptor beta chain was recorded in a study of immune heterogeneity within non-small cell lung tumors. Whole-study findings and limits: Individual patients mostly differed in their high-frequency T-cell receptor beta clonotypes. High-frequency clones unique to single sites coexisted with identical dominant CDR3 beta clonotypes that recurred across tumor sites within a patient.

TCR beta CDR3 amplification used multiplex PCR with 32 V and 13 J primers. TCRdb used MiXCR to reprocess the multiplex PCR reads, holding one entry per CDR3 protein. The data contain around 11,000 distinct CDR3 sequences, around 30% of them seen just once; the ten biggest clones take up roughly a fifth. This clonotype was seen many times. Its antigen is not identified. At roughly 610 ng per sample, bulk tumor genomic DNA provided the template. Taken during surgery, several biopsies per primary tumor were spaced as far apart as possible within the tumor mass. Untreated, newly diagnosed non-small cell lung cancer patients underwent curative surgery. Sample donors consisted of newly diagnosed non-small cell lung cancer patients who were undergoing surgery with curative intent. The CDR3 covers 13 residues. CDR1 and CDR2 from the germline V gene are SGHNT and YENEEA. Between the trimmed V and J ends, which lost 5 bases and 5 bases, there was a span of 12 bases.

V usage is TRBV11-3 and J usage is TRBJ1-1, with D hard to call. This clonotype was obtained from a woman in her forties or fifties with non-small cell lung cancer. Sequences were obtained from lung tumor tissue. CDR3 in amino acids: CASSLPPGTEAFF. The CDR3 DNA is TGTGCCAGCAGCCTGCCCCCGGGAACTGAAGCTTTCTTT.